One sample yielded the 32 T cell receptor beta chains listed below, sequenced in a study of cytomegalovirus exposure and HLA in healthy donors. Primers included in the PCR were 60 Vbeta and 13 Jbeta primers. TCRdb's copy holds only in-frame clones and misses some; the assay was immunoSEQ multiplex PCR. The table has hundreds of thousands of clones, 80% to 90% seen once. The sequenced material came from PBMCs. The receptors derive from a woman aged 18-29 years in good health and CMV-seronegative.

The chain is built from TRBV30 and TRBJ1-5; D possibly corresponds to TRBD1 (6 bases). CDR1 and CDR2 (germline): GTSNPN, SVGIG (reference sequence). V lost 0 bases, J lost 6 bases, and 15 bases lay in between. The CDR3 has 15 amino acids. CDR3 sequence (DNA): TGTGCCTGGAGTGTATTAGGGGGGGCGGGTCAGCCCCAGCATTTT. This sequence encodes CAWSVLGGAGQPQHF.

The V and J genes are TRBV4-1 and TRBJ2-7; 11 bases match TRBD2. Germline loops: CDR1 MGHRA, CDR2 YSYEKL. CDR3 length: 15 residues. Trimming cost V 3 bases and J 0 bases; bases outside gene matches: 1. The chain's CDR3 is CASSQTSGDSYEQYF. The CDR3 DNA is TGCGCCAGCAGCCAGACTAGCGGGGACTCCTACGAGCAGTACTTC.

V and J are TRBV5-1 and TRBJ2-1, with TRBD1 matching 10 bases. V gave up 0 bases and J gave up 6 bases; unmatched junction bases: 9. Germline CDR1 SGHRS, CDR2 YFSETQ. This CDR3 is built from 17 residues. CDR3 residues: CASSLVSWTGGSNEQFF. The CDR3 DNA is TGCGCCAGCAGCTTGGTAAGCTGGACAGGGGGTTCCAATGAGCAGTTCTTC.

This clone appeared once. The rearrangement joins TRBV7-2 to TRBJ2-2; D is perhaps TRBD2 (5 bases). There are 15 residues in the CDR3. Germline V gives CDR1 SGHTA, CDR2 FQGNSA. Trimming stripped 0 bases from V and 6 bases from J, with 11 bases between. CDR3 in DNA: TGTGCCAGCAGCTTAGCACCACTAGGTTCCGGGGAGCTGTTTTTT. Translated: CASSLAPLGSGELFF.

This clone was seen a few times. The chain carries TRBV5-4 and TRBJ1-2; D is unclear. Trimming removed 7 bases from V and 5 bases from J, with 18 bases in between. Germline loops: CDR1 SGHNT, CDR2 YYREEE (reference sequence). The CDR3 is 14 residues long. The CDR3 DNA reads TGTGCCAGCGGTCTGCGGGGAAGTAGGTATGGCTACACCTTC. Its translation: CASGLRGSRYGYTF.

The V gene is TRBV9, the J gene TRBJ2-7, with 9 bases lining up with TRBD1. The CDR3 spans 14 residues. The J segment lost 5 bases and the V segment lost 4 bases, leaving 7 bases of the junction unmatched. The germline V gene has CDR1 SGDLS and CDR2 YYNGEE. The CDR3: CASSFGQGTNEQYF. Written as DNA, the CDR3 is TGTGCCAGCAGCTTCGGACAGGGGACCAACGAGCAGTACTTC.

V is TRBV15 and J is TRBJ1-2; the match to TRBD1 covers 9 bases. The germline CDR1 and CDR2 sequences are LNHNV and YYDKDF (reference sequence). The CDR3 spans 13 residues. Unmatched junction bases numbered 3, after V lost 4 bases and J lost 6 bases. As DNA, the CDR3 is TGTGCCACCAGCAAACAGGGGGCTCATGGCTACACCTTC. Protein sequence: CATSKQGAHGYTF. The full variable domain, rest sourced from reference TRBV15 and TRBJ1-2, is DAMVIQNPRYQVTQFGKPVTLSCSQTLNHNVMYWYQQKSSQAPKLLFHYYDKDFNNEADTPDNFQSRRPNTSFCFLDIRSPGLGDTAMYLCATSKQGAHGYTFGSGTRLTVV.

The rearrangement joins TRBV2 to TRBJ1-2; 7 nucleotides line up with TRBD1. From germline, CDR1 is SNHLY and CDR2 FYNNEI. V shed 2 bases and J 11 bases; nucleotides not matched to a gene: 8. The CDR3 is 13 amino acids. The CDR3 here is CASSEHPGQWYTF. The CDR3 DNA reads TGTGCCAGCAGTGAACACCCGGGACAGTGGTACACCTTC. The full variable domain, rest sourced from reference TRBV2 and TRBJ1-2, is EPEVTQTPSHQVTQMGQEVILRCVPISNHLYFYWYRQILGQKVEFLVSFYNNEISEKSEIFDDQFSVERPDGSNFTLKIRSTKLEDSAMYFCASSEHPGQWYTFGSGTRLTVV.

CDR3 protein: CASTHFTGELFF. CDR3 nucleotides: TGTGCCAGCACCCACTTCACCGGGGAGCTGTTTTTT. This chain uses TRBV21-1 with TRBJ2-2; the table gives TRBD2 as D, unverified against the DNA. TRBV21-1 is noted as a pseudogene. There are 12 residues in the CDR3.

CDR3 loop: CASSWTGNYGYTF. In DNA form, the CDR3 reads TGCGCCAGCAGCTGGACAGGGAACTATGGCTACACCTTC. The V call is TRBV5-1, the J call TRBJ1-2, with TRBD1 matching 8 bases. The CDR3 consists of 13 residues. Germline CDR1 is SGHRS and CDR2 is YFSETQ. Germline trimming cut 3 bases from V and 2 bases from J; bases unmatched to any gene: 0.

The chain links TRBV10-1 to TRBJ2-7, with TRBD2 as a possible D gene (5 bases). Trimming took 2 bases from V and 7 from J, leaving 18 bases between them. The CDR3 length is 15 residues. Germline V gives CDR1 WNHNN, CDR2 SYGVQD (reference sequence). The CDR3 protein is CASSEPGKGLREQYF. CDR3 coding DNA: TGCGCCAGCAGTGAGCCGGGGAAGGGTTTACGAGAGCAGTACTTC.

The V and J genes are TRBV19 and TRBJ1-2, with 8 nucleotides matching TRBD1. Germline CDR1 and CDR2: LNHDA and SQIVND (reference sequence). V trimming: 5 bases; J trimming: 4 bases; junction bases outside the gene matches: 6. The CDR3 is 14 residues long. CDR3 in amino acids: CASSGRTGLYGYTF. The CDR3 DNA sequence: TGTGCCAGTAGTGGCCGGACAGGGCTCTATGGCTACACCTTC.

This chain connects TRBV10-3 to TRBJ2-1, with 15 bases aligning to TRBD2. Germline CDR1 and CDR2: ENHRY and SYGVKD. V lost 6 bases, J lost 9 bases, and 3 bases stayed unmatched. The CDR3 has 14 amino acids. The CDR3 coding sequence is TGTGCCATCAGCGGGACTAGCGGGAGGAGTGAGCAGTTCTTC. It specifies CAISGTSGRSEQFF.

The CDR3 loop reads CASSQDPRQGGYGYTF. The CDR3 bases are TGCGCCAGCAGCCAAGACCCTCGGCAGGGGGGCTATGGCTACACCTTC. V gene TRBV4-1 combines with J gene TRBJ1-2; 7 nucleotides line up with TRBD1. V gave up 0 bases and J gave up 4 bases; unmatched junction bases: 8. The CDR3 totals 16 residues. The V gene's germline CDR1 is MGHRA and CDR2 YSYEKL.

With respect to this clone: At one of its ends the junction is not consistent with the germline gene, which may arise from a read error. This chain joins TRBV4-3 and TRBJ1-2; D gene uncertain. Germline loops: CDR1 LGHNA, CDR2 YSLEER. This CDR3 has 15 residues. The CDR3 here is CASSQESNRDYVYTF. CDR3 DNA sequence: TGCGCCAGCAGCCAAGAAAGCAACAGAGACTATGTCTACACCTTC.

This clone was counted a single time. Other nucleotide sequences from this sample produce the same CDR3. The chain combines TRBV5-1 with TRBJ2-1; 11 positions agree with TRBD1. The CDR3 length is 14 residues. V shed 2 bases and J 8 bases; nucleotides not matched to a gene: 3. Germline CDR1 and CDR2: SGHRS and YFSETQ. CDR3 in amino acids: CASSLGQGAYEQFF. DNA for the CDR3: TGCGCCAGCAGCTTAGGACAGGGGGCTTATGAGCAGTTCTTC.

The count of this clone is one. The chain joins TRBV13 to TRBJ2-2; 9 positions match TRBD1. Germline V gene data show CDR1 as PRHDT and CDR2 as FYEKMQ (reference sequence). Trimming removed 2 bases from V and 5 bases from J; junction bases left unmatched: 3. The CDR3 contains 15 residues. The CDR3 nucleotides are TGTGCCAGCAGCTTAAGGACAGGGGTTACCGGGGAGCTGTTTTTT. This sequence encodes CASSLRTGVTGELFF.

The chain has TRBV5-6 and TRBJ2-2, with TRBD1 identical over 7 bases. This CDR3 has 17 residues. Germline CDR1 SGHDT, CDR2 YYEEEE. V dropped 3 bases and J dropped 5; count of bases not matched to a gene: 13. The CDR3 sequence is CASSSMSGSGGTGELFF. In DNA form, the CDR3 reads TGTGCCAGCAGCTCGATGAGCGGTTCAGGGGGTACCGGGGAGCTGTTTTTT.

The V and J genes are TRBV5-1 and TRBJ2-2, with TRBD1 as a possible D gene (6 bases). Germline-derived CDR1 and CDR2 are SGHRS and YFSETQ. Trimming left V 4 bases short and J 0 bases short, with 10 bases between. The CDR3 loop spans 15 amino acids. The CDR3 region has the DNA TGCGCCAGCAGCGGGGGACACGCGAACACCGGGGAGCTGTTTTTT. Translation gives CASSGGHANTGELFF. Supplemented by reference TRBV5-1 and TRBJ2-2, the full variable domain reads KAGVTQTPRYLIKTRGQQVTLSCSPISGHRSVSWYQQTPGQGLQFLFEYFSETQRNKGNFPGRFSGRQFSNSRSEMNVSTLELGDSALYLCASSGGHANTGELFFGEGSRLTVL.

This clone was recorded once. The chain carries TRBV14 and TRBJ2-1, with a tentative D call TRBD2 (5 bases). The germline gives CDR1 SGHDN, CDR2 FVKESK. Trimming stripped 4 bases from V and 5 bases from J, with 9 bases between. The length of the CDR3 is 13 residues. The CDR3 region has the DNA TGTGCCAGCAGCCCAGGACTCGACAATGAGCAGTTCTTC. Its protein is CASSPGLDNEQFF.

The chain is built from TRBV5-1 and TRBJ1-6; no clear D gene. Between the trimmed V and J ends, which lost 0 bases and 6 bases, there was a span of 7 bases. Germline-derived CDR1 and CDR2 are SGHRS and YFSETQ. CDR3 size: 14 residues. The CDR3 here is CASSLGQINSPLHF. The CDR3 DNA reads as TGCGCCAGCAGCTTGGGTCAGATTAATTCACCCCTCCACTTT.

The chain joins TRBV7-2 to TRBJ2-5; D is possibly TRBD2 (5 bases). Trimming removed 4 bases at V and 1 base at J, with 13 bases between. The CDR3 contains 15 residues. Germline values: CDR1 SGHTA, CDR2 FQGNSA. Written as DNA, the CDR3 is TGTGCCAGCAGCTGGGGTGCTAGCCTCCAAGAGACCCAGTACTTC. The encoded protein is CASSWGASLQETQYF.

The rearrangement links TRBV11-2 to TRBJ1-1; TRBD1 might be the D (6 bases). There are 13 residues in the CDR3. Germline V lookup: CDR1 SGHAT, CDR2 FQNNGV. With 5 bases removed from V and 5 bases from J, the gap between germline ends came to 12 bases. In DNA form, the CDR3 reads TGTGCCAGCAGCCCCGGGAGGGGGACTGAAGCTTTCTTT. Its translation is CASSPGRGTEAFF.

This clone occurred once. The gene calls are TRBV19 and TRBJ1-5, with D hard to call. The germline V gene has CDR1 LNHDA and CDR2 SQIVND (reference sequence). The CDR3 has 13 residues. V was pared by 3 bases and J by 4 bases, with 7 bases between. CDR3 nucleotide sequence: TGTGCCAGTAGTATCATGCGGAATCAGCCCCAGCATTTT. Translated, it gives CASSIMRNQPQHF.

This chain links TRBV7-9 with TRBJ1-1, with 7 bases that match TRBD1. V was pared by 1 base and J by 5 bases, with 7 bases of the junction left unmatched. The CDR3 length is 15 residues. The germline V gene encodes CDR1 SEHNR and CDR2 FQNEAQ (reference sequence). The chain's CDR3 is CASSLEQGLWTEAFF. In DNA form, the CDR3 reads TGTGCCAGCAGCTTAGAACAGGGGTTATGGACTGAAGCTTTCTTT.

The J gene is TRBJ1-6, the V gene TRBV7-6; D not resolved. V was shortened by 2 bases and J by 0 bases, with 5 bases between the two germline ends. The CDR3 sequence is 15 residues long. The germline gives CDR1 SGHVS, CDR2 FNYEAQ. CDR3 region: CASSLSSSYNSPLHF. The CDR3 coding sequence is TGTGCCAGCAGCTTATCGAGCTCCTATAATTCACCCCTCCACTTT. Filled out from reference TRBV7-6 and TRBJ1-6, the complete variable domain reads GAGVSQSPRYKVTKRGQDVALRCDPISGHVSLYWYRQALGQGPEFLTYFNYEAQQDKSGLPNDRFSAERPEGSISTLTIQRTEQRDSAMYRCASSLSSSYNSPLHFGNGTRLTVT.

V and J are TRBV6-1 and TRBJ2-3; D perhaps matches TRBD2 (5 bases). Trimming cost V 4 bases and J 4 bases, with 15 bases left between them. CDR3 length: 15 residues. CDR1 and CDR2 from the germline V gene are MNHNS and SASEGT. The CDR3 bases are TGTGCCAGCAGTGGTTCGAGGGTCCGGGCAGATACGCAGTATTTT. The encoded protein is CASSGSRVRADTQYF.

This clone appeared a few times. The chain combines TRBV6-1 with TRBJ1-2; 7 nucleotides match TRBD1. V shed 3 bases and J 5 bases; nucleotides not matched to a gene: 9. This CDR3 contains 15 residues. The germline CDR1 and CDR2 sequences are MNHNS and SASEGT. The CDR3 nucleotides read TGTGCCAGCAGTGATCGGACAGGCGCATTATATGGCTACACCTTC. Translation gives CASSDRTGALYGYTF.

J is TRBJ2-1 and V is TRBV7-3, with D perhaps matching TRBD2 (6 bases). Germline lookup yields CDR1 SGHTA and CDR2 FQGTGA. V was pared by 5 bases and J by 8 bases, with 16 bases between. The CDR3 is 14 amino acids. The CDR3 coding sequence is TGTGCCAGCAGCCCCAACACACGCGGGGATGAGCAGTTCTTC. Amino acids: CASSPNTRGDEQFF.

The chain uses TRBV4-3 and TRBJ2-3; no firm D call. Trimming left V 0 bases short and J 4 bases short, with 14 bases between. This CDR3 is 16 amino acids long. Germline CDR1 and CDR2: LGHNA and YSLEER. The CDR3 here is CASSQDLSSGADTQYF. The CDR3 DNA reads TGCGCCAGCAGCCAAGATCTTAGCTCTGGCGCAGATACGCAGTATTTT.

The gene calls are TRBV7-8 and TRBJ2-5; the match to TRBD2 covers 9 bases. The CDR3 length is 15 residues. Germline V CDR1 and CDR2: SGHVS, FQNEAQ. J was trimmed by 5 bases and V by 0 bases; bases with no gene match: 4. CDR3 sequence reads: CASSLARGGQETQYF. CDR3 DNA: TGTGCCAGCAGCTTAGCGCGGGGGGGGCAGGAGACCCAGTACTTC. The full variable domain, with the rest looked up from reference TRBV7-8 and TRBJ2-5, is GAGVSQSPRYKVAKRGQDVALRCDPISGHVSLFWYQQALGQGPEFLTYFQNEAQLDKSGLPSDRFFAERPEGSVSTLKIQRTQQEDSAVYLCASSLARGGQETQYFGPGTRLLVL.

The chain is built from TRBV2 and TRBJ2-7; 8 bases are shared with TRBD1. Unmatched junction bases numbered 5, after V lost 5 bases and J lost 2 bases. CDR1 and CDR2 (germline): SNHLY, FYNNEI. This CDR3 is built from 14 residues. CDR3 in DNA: TGTGCCAGCAGTCTACAGGGGGTCACCTACGAGCAGTACTTC. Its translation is CASSLQGVTYEQYF.